This TCR beta chain appears in the sequencing data of a study of Ad26.COV2.S vaccination and SARS-CoV-2 variants. About the research overall: Doses of Ad26.COV2.S were injected into muscle once or twice, 56 days apart.

The study, taken as a whole, reports: TCR breadth and depth analyses may have underestimated total T cell responses. Following vaccination, spike-specific CD8+ and CD4+ T cell responses reportedly exhibited substantial breadth.

Repertoires were generated with immunoSEQ multiplex PCR, while TCRdb's copy carries only in-frame clones and drops some. The sample lists about 350,000 clones, 88% occurring once. A note on this clone: What it binds is unknown.

Treatment reported: over 15 received Ad26.COV2.S at low or high dose, single or two shots; five or six received placebo; per-sample allocation not given. Collection of the samples took place on day 63 after the first injection of vaccine or placebo. At a Boston site, the person donating was an adult of 18-55 years. Germline CDR1 and CDR2: SGHTA and FQGNSA. The V and J ends lost 1 base and 2 bases, in that order; junction bases with no gene match: 9. CDR3 length: 19 amino acids. The source of this sequence is a person between 18 and 59 years old who received the Ad26.COV2.S COVID-19 vaccine or a placebo. The specimen was peripheral blood, collected in a trial of Ad26.COV2.S vaccine versus placebo. The V gene is TRBV7-2, the J gene TRBJ2-1; 12 nucleotides align to TRBD1. CDR3 region: CASSLVGTGGFAAYNEQFF. The CDR3 DNA sequence: TGTGCCAGCAGCTTAGTAGGGACAGGGGGCTTTGCGGCCTACAATGAGCAGTTCTTC.